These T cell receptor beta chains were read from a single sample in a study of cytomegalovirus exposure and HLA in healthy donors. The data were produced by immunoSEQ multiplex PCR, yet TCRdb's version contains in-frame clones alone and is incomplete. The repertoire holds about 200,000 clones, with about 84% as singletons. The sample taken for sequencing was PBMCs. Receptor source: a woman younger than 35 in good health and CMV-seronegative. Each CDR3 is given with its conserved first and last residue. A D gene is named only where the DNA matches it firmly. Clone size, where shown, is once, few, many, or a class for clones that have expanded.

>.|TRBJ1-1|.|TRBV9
TGTGCCAGCGCCGCAGGGGTGGGGACTGAAGCTTTCTTT
CASAAGVGTEAFF
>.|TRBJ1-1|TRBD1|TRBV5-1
TGCGCCAGCAGCTCCGGACAGGGCACTGAAGCTTTCTTT
CASSSGQGTEAFF
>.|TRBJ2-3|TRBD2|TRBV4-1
TGCGCCAGCAGCCAAGAATCCACGTACGGTCGGGGGGGGCCAACAGATACGCAGTATTTT
CASSQESTYGRGGPTDTQYF
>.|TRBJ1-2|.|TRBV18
TGTGCCAGCTCTCCTCGGTGGGGCAACTATGGCTACACCTTC
CASSPRWGNYGYTF
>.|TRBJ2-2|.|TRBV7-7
TGTGCCAGCAGCTTCAGACTCAACACCGGGGAGCTGTTTTTT
CASSFRLNTGELFF
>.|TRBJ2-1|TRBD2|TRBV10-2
TGCGCCAGCAGTACGCGGGGGGGCGGTTTCAATGAGCAGTTCTTC
CASSTRGGGFNEQFF
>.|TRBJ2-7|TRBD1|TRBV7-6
TGTGCCAGCAGCAACGTCCCGGGACAGGGGTACGAGCAGTACTTC
CASSNVPGQGYEQYF
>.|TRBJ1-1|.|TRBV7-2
TGTGCCAGCAGACACGGAACAGCTTACACTGAAGCTTTCTTT
CASRHGTAYTEAFF
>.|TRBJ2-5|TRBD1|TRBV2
TGTGCCAGCAGTCCGACAGGGGGCGAAGAGACCCAGTACTTC
CASSPTGGEETQYF
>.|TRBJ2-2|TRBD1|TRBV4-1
TGCGCCAGCAGCCAACTTAGGACAGGCCTCACCGGGGAGCTGTTTTTT
CASSQLRTGLTGELFF
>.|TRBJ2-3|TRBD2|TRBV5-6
TGTGCCAGCGCTAGCGGGGCGACAGATACGCAGTATTTT
CASASGATDTQYF
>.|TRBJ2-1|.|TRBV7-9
TGTGCCAGCAGCTCCTTGACCGGGACAAAGCAGTTCTTC
CASSSLTGTKQFF
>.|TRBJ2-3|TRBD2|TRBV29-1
TGCAGCGTTGGTTCCGGGGGGGGCACAGATACGCAGTATTTT
CSVGSGGGTDTQYF
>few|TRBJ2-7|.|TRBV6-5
TGTGCCAGCAGCAAAACTCCTTACGAGCAGTACTTC
CASSKTPYEQYF
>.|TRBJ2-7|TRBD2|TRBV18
TGTGCCAGCTCACCAGGTAGGGCGGGAGGCGCCTACGAGCAGTACTTC
CASSPGRAGGAYEQYF
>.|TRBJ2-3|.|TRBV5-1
TGCGCCAGCACCGTAAGGGGAAATCCAGATACGCAGTATTTT
CASTVRGNPDTQYF
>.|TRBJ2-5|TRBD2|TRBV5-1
TGCGCCAGCGGGACTAGCGGGAGGGCCGAAGAGACCCAGTACTTC
CASGTSGRAEETQYF
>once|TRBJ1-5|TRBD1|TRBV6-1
TGTGCCAGCAGCCCCCGGACAGGGAATCAGCCCCAGCATTTT
CASSPRTGNQPQHF
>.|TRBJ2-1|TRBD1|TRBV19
TGTGCCAGTAGTTCCCCCGGGACAGCCACCTACAATGAGCAGTTCTTC
CASSSPGTATYNEQFF
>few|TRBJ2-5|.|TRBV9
TGTGCCAGCAGCGGAACGGGAGAGACCCAGTACTTC
CASSGTGETQYF
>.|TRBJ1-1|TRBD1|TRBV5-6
TGTGCCAGCAGCTTGGGGGACAGCCGACTTACGAACACTGAAGCTTTCTTT
CASSLGDSRLTNTEAFF
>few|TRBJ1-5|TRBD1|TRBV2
TGTGCCAGCAGTGAGGGCAGGGGGCCCATGAATTATCAGCCCCAGCATTTT
CASSEGRGPMNYQPQHF
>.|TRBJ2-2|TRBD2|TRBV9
TGTGCCAGCAGCTTCGGACCTGGACTAGCGGGAGTTACCGGGGAGCTGTTTTTT
CASSFGPGLAGVTGELFF
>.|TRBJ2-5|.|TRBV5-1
TGCGCCAGCAGCCCAATAACTAGCATCGAGACCCAGTACTTC
CASSPITSIETQYF
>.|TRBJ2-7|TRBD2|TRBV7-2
TGTGCCAGCAGCTCGACTAGCGTATCCTACGAGCAGTACTTC
CASSSTSVSYEQYF
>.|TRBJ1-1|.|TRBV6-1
TGTGCCAGCAGGGAATTGGAGCTACCGAACACTGAAGCTTTCTTT
CASRELELPNTEAFF
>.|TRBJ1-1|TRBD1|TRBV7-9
TGTGCCAGCAGCTTAATAGGGGGCGACACTGAAGCTTTCTTT
CASSLIGGDTEAFF
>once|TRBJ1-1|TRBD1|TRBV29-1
TGCAGCGCTGGGACAGGGCTTAGCATCGACACTGAAGCTTTCTTT
CSAGTGLSIDTEAFF
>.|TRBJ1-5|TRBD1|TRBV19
TGTGCCAGTAGAGACAGGGTGCGGAGCAATCAGCCCCAGCATTTT
CASRDRVRSNQPQHF
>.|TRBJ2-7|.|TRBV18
TGTGCCAGCTCACCCGACAGGGACTCCTTCTACGAGCAGTACTTC
CASSPDRDSFYEQYF
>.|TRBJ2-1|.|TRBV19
TGTGCCAGTAGTATGTTGCAGGAGCAGTTCTTC
CASSMLQEQFF
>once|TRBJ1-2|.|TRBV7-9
TGTGCCAGCAGCTTAGTATTTCAGGGGAGAGAATCGGATGGCTACACCTTC
CASSLVFQGRESDGYTF
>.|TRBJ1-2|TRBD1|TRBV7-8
TGTGCCAGCAGCCCTGGGACAGCTAACTATGGCTACACCTTC
CASSPGTANYGYTF
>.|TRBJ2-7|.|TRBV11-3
TGTGCCAGCAGCCCGTCGGCGGGGATGGTCGACCAGTACTTC
CASSPSAGMVDQYF
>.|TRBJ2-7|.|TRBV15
TGTGCCACCAGCAGAGGGACAGTCGTTCGGTACGAGCAGTACTTC
CATSRGTVVRYEQYF
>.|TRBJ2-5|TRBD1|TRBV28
TGTGCCAGCAGTCCTCACTCCCGGACAGGGCCCGACACCAACCAAGAGACCCAGTACTTC
CASSPHSRTGPDTNQETQYF
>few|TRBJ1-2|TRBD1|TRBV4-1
TGCGCCAGCAGCCAAGACAGGGGGGACAGGGGACCCGCTCGGGGCTACACCTTC
CASSQDRGDRGPARGYTF
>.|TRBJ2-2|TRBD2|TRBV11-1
TGTGCCAGCAGTATACCCCGGGAGGGGCAAACGGTTTACACCGGGGAGCTGTTTTTT
CASSIPREGQTVYTGELFF
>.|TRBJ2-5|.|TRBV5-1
TGCGCCAGCAGCTTGGTACCAGTGGAGACCCAGTACTTC
CASSLVPVETQYF
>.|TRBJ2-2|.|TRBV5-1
TGCGCCAGCAGCGCGGGTCAGGCAGCGGGGGAGCTGTTTTTT
CASSAGQAAGELFF
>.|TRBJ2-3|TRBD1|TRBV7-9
TGTGCCAGCAGCTTAAGACAGGGGAACACAGATACGCAGTATTTT
CASSLRQGNTDTQYF
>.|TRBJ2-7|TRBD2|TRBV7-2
TGTGCCAGCAGCTTAAGGGAACGACTAGCGGGGGGGCCCTCCTACGAGCAGTACTTC
CASSLRERLAGGPSYEQYF
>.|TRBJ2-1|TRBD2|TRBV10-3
TGTGCCATCAGTGAGGTGAGGACTAGCGGGAGACTCCACTACAATGAGCAGTTCTTC
CAISEVRTSGRLHYNEQFF
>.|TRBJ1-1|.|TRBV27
TGTGCCAGCAGTTTATGGGGCTTGGGGTTAGCTGAAGCTTTCTTT
CASSLWGLGLAEAFF
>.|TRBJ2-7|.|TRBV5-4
TGTGCCAGCAGCTTCGGAGGGAGGCCGGGCGAGCAGTACTTC
CASSFGGRPGEQYF
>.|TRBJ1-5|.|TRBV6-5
TGTGCCAGCAGTTACCGGGGTCGGGGATCGTATCCCCAGCATTTT
CASSYRGRGSYPQHF
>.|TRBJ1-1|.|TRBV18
TGTGCCAGCTCACCCCTCCGGGTAGATGAAGCTTTCTTT
CASSPLRVDEAFF
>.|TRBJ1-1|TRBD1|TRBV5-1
TGCGCCAGCAGTTTAGGACAGGGGGGCACTGAAGCTTTCTTT
CASSLGQGGTEAFF
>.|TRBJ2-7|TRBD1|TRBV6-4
TGTGCCAGCAGGGATACAGGGGGCCCCCGGGACGAGCAGTACTTC
CASRDTGGPRDEQYF
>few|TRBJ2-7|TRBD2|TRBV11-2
TGTGCCAGCAGCTTAGGCCCTTTAGCGGGAGGAAGCTACGAGCAGTACTTC
CASSLGPLAGGSYEQYF
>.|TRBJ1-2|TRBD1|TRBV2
TGTGCCAGCAGTCTACAGGGGGCGCGACAGTATGGCTACACCTTC
CASSLQGARQYGYTF
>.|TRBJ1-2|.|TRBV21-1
TGTGCCAGCAGCCATCTACCCCAGGGGTTCGATGGCTACACCTTC
CASSHLPQGFDGYTF